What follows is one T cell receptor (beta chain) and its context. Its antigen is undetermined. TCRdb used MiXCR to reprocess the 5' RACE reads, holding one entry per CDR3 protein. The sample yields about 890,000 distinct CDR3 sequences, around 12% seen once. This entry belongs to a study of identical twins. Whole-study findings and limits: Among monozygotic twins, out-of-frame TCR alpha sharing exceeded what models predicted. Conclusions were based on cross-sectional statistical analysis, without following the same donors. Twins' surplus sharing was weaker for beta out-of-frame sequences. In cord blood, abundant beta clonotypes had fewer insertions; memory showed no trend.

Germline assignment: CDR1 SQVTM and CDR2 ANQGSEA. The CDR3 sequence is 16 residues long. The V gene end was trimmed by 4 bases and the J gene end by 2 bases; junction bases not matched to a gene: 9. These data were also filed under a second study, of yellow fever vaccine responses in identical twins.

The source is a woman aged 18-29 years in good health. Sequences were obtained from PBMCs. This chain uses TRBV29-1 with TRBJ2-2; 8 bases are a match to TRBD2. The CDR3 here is CSVAATGTRNTGELFF. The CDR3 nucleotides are TGCAGCGTTGCCGCAACCGGGACTAGAAACACCGGGGAGCTGTTTTTT.